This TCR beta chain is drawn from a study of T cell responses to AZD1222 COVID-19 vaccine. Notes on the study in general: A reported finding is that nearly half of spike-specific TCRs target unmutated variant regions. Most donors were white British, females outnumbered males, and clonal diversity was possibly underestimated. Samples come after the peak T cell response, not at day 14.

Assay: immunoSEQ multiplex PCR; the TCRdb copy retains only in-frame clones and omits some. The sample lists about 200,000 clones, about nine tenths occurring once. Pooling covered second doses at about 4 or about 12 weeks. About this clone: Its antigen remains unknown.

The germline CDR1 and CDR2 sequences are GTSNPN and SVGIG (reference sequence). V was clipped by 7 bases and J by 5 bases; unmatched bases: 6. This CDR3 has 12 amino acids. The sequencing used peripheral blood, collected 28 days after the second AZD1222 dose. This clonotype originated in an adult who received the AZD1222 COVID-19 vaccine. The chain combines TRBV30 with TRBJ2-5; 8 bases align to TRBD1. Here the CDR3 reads CASTGGKETQYF. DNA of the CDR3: TGTGCCTCTACAGGGGGTAAGGAGACCCAGTACTTC.